The 24 T cell receptor beta chains presented below share a single source sample, sequenced in a study of Ad26.COV2.S vaccination and SARS-CoV-2 variants. The data were produced by immunoSEQ multiplex PCR, yet TCRdb's version contains in-frame clones alone and is incomplete. Seen here are 350,000 to 500,000 clones, 80% to 95% observed once, and the top ten hold around 4.2%. The treatment here: about 20 received Ad26.COV2.S at low or high dose, single or two shots; roughly five received placebo; per-sample allocation not given. Day 63 following the first vaccine or placebo injection was when the samples were taken. Material: peripheral blood, obtained in a trial of Ad26.COV2.S vaccine versus placebo. All receptors derive from a person aged 18-65 years who received the Ad26.COV2.S COVID-19 vaccine or a placebo.

This clone was seen only once. The chain joins TRBV7-2 to TRBJ1-1; no clear D. The V gene lost 2 bases and the J gene lost 0 bases, with 13 bases spanning the gap. CDR1 and CDR2 (germline): SGHTA, FQGNSA. This CDR3 comprises 16 residues. CDR3 nucleotides: TGTGCCAGCAGCTTATCCCCAAGTACGATGAACACTGAAGCTTTCTTT. Protein: CASSLSPSTMNTEAFF.

Only one count was recorded for this clone. This chain joins TRBV5-1 and TRBJ2-5; 8 nucleotides agree with TRBD1. V was clipped by 4 bases and J by 6 bases; unmatched bases: 8. The CDR3 totals 14 residues. Germline assignment: CDR1 SGHRS and CDR2 YFSETQ. The CDR3 protein is CASSRTGNEKTQYF. DNA of the CDR3: TGCGCCAGCAGCCGGACAGGGAATGAAAAGACCCAGTACTTC. Together with reference TRBV5-1 and TRBJ2-5, the CDR3 gives the full variable domain: KAGVTQTPRYLIKTRGQQVTLSCSPISGHRSVSWYQQTPGQGLQFLFEYFSETQRNKGNFPGRFSGRQFSNSRSEMNVSTLELGDSALYLCASSRTGNEKTQYFGPGTRLLVL.

The chain is built from TRBV3-1 (or the pseudogene TRBV3-2) and TRBJ2-1, with TRBD2 matching 9 bases. The CDR3 contains 17 residues. J gave up 8 bases and V 1 base, and 12 bases lay outside the gene matches. Germline values: CDR1 LGHDT, CDR2 YNNKEL (reference sequence). CDR3 amino acids: CASSQGLLAGIGDEQFF. The CDR3 DNA is TGTGCCAGCAGCCAAGGCTTGCTAGCGGGAATTGGAGATGAGCAGTTCTTC.

The genes are TRBV3-1 (or the pseudogene TRBV3-2) and TRBJ2-7; D call uncertain. Germline values: CDR1 LGHDT, CDR2 YNNKEL (reference sequence). V was trimmed by 1 base and J by 5 bases, leaving 6 bases between them. This CDR3 has 12 amino acids. In DNA form, the CDR3 reads TGTGCCAGCAGCCAAGCGAGCCACGAGCAGTACTTC. Translating gives CASSQASHEQYF.

V usage is TRBV6-2 or TRBV6-3 and J usage is TRBJ2-5; D is unresolved. The germline V gene has CDR1 MNHEY and CDR2 SVGEGT. The CDR3 totals 11 residues. Trimming pared 2 bases from V and 9 bases from J, leaving 7 bases between. In DNA form, the CDR3 reads TGTGCCAGCAGTTACGGGCAGGCCCAGTACTTC. Translation gives CASSYGQAQYF.

V usage is TRBV30 and J usage is TRBJ1-5; D uncertain. Germline V gene sequence: CDR1 GTSNPN, CDR2 SVGIG (reference sequence). The CDR3 covers 12 residues. Trimming stripped 2 bases from V and 9 bases from J, with 11 bases between. CDR3 coding DNA: TGTGCCTGGAGTCTCCTCGGGAGGCCCCAGCATTTT. The encoded protein is CAWSLLGRPQHF.

The rearrangement links TRBV27 to TRBJ2-1; D unclear. This CDR3 is built from 11 residues. The V gene lost 6 bases and the J gene lost 8 bases, with 8 bases spanning the gap. Germline-derived CDR1 and CDR2 are MNHEY and SMNVEV (reference sequence). The CDR3 region is CASRRFDEQFF. CDR3 nucleotides: TGTGCCAGCAGGAGGTTCGATGAGCAGTTCTTC.

V is TRBV7-9 and J is TRBJ1-4, with D maybe TRBD1 (6 bases). The germline V and J ends were trimmed by 5 bases and 4 bases, with 11 bases remaining between them. There are 14 residues in the CDR3. Germline V CDR1 and CDR2: SEHNR, FQNEAQ (reference sequence). The CDR3 region has the DNA TGTGCCAGCAGCAATCAGGGGAGTAATGAAAAACTGTTTTTT. It codes for CASSNQGSNEKLFF.

J is TRBJ2-1 and V is TRBV4-3; tentative D call: TRBD1 (6 bases). In germline, CDR1 is LGHNA, CDR2 YSLEER. The CDR3 sequence is 15 residues long. V lost 0 bases and J 4 bases, leaving 10 bases between the germline ends. CDR3 in amino acids: CASSQEDRLYNEQFF. CDR3 in DNA: TGCGCCAGCAGCCAAGAGGACAGACTATACAATGAGCAGTTCTTC.

The J gene is TRBJ2-1, the V gene TRBV28; 13 bases are a match to TRBD2. V shed 4 bases, J shed 4 bases, and the junction held 7 bases outside the gene matches. Germline lookup yields CDR1 MDHEN and CDR2 SYDVKM. The CDR3 has 17 residues. The CDR3 DNA is TGTGCCAGCAGTTCCGAAGGGACTAGCGGGACGTACAATGAGCAGTTCTTC. As protein: CASSSEGTSGTYNEQFF. The entire variable domain, with the rest obtained from reference TRBV28 and TRBJ2-1, is as follows: DVKVTQSSRYLVKRTGEKVFLECVQDMDHENMFWYRQDPGLGLRLIYFSYDVKMKEKGDIPEGYSVSREKKERFSLILESASTNQTSMYLCASSSEGTSGTYNEQFFGPGTRLTVL.

The J gene is TRBJ2-1, the V gene TRBV5-5; D is undetermined. Trimming stripped 0 bases from V and 7 bases from J, with 8 bases between. The CDR3 is made up of 13 amino acids. Per the germline V gene, CDR1 is SGHKS and CDR2 is YYEKEE (reference sequence). CDR3 nucleotides: TGTGCCAGCAGCTTGGGCCCAAGGAATGAGCAGTTCTTC. This translates into CASSLGPRNEQFF.

This chain uses TRBV27 with TRBJ1-1; weak D call: TRBD1 (6 bases). Trimming took off 8 bases at V and 5 bases at J, with 12 bases between the two ends. The germline CDR1 and CDR2 sequences are MNHEY and SMNVEV (reference sequence). This CDR3 has 12 residues. The CDR3 nucleotides read TGTGCCAGCGGGTTAGGGGGGACTGAAGCTTTCTTT. Translating it yields CASGLGGTEAFF.

On this clone: Other DNA sequences of this sample code for an identical CDR3. The rearrangement links TRBV5-6 to TRBJ2-3, with a possible D match to TRBD2 (5 bases). The CDR3 totals 15 residues. V was shortened by 0 bases and J by 1 base, with 9 bases between the two germline ends. Germline loops: CDR1 SGHDT, CDR2 YYEEEE. The CDR3 DNA sequence: TGTGCCAGCAGCTTGGCAGGAGGCGGCACAGATACGCAGTATTTT. It is translated as CASSLAGGGTDTQYF.

The chain carries TRBV3-1 (or the pseudogene TRBV3-2) and TRBJ2-1, with D possibly being TRBD2 (6 bases). Germline CDR1 and CDR2: LGHDT and YNNKEL (reference sequence). This CDR3 has 16 amino acids. Trimming shortened V by 2 bases and J by 4 bases, and 15 bases separated the two germline ends. CDR3 bases: TGTGCCAGCAGCCAACTGGCGGGAACGATATACAATGAGCAGTTCTTC. This encodes CASSQLAGTIYNEQFF.

The chain carries TRBV19 and TRBJ2-7; either TRBD1 or TRBD2 may fit D (6 bases each). CDR1 LNHDA and CDR2 SQIVND come from the germline V gene (reference sequence). The CDR3 has 14 amino acids. V shed 3 bases and J shed 6 bases, with 15 bases lying between them. In DNA form, the CDR3 reads TGTGCCAGTAGTATCGTGAGGGGGGCTTCCGAGCAGTACTTC. This translates into CASSIVRGASEQYF.

The chain carries TRBV14 and TRBJ2-7, with 8 bases matching TRBD1. With 1 base clipped from V and 4 bases from J, the junction kept 3 bases outside the gene matches. This CDR3 contains 14 residues. CDR1 SGHDN and CDR2 FVKESK come from the germline V gene. This chain's CDR3 is CASSQGTGRYEQYF. CDR3 nucleotides: TGTGCCAGCAGCCAAGGGACAGGGAGGTACGAGCAGTACTTC.

The rearrangement joins TRBV2 to TRBJ2-7, with 11 bases identical to TRBD2. From germline, CDR1 is SNHLY and CDR2 FYNNEI. Unmatched junction bases numbered 6, after V lost 8 bases and J lost 3 bases. The CDR3 totals 14 residues. The CDR3 protein is CASEGTSGLYEQYF. The CDR3 region has the DNA TGTGCCAGCGAGGGGACTAGCGGTCTCTACGAGCAGTACTTC.

The chain has TRBV28 and TRBJ2-7; TRBD1 matches at 9 bases. CDR1 and CDR2 from the germline V gene are MDHEN and SYDVKM. Trimming at V came to 6 bases and at J to 5 bases, leaving 14 bases not matched to a gene. This CDR3 spans 16 amino acids. CDR3 nucleotides: TGTGCCAGCAGGGTACCGGGACAGGGCCCTCCGGACGAGCAGTACTTC. Encoded protein: CASRVPGQGPPDEQYF.

V usage is TRBV3-1 (or the pseudogene TRBV3-2) and J usage is TRBJ1-3, with D maybe TRBD1 (6 bases). V lost 6 bases to trimming and J lost 4 bases, with 13 bases between them. The CDR3 sequence is 14 residues long. The germline CDR1 and CDR2 sequences are LGHDT and YNNKEL (reference sequence). This CDR3 is CASSEAGDGNTIYF. For the CDR3, the DNA is TGTGCCAGCAGTGAGGCAGGGGACGGAAACACCATATATTTT.

The genes are TRBV19 and TRBJ2-2, with D possibly TRBD2 on 5 matching bases. The CDR3 runs to 17 residues. V was shortened by 1 base and J by 0 bases, with 12 bases between the two germline ends. CDR1 is LNHDA, CDR2 SQIVND, per germline (reference sequence). CDR3 loop: CASSIGAGSPNTGELFF. CDR3 bases: TGTGCCAGTAGTATAGGGGCGGGTTCGCCGAACACCGGGGAGCTGTTTTTT.

The CDR3 protein is CASSNLGLAHVDEQFF. In nucleotides, the CDR3 is TGTGCCAGCAGTAACCTCGGACTAGCGCACGTCGATGAGCAGTTCTTC. The chain links TRBV27 to TRBJ2-1, with 9 bases matching TRBD2. The germline V gene encodes CDR1 MNHEY and CDR2 SMNVEV (reference sequence). The CDR3 consists of 16 residues. Trimming at V came to 5 bases and at J to 8 bases, leaving 13 bases not matched to a gene.

V is TRBV28 and J is TRBJ2-3; 10 bases map to TRBD1. The CDR3 extends over 17 amino acids. The ends lost 2 bases at V and 4 bases at J; junction bases unmatched: 9. In germline, CDR1 is MDHEN, CDR2 SYDVKM. The CDR3 reads CASSLILGQGRADTQYF. Here the CDR3 DNA reads TGTGCCAGCAGTTTAATCCTGGGACAGGGGCGGGCAGATACGCAGTATTTT.

CDR3 region: CATNADRGYNEQFF. The CDR3 DNA reads as TGTGCCACCAACGCGGACAGGGGATACAATGAGCAGTTCTTC. V gene TRBV15 combines with J gene TRBJ2-1; 9 nucleotides match TRBD1. The CDR3 is 14 residues long. V was pared by 7 bases and J by 4 bases, with 5 bases of the junction left unmatched. Germline CDR1 and CDR2: LNHNV and YYDKDF (reference sequence).

This chain connects TRBV11-2 to TRBJ2-7; 10 bases are shared with TRBD1. The V segment lost 3 bases and the J segment 6 bases; nucleotides outside the gene matches: 8. The CDR3 is 15 amino acids. Germline-derived CDR1 and CDR2 are SGHAT and FQNNGV. DNA for the CDR3: TGTGCCAGCAGCTTCCCCGGGACAGGGGTGGTCGAGCAGTACTTC. Translating it yields CASSFPGTGVVEQYF.